The source of this T cell receptor (beta chain) is a study of regulatory T cells in long-lasting Graves disease. About the research overall: Antithyroid drug exposure in newly diagnosed Graves' patients had lasted under 3 months.

Study-level results: Peripheral blood, not thyroid tissue, was the sole material studied. Patients with persistent disease showed a bias toward TRBV28, TRBJ1-2 and TRBJ2-5.

To note about this clonotype: Its antigen is currently unknown.

Noted time point: newly diagnosed GD, antithyroid drugs for less than 3 months. PBMCs provided the RNA from which the TCR library was made. The CDR3 runs to 13 residues. Trimming took off 2 bases at V and 2 bases at J, with 5 bases between the two ends. CDR1 is LNHDA, CDR2 SQIVND, per germline (reference sequence). Building of the TCR beta libraries involved iRepertoire HTBI primers and Arm-PCR of CDR3 regions. TCRdb itself ran the multiplex PCR reads through MiXCR, one entry per CDR3 protein. The sample comprises about 540,000 distinct CDR3 sequences, about 14% of which are singletons, and roughly a tenth rests with the top ten. These sequences were also reported in another study, on T cells in Graves' hyperthyroidism and ophthalmopathy. That work contributes: With a duration under 2 months, the hyperthyroidism was newly diagnosed in patients aged 18 to 65.

This chain connects TRBV19 to TRBJ2-3; D not certain. The sequences come from peripheral blood mononuclear cells (PBMCs), collected at new diagnosis, from a patient treated with antithyroid drugs. This clonotype was sampled from a man aged 30-40 years with Graves disease. As DNA, the CDR3 is TGTGCCAGTAGTATATCAGTCACAGATACGCAGTATTTT. Its protein product is CASSISVTDTQYF.